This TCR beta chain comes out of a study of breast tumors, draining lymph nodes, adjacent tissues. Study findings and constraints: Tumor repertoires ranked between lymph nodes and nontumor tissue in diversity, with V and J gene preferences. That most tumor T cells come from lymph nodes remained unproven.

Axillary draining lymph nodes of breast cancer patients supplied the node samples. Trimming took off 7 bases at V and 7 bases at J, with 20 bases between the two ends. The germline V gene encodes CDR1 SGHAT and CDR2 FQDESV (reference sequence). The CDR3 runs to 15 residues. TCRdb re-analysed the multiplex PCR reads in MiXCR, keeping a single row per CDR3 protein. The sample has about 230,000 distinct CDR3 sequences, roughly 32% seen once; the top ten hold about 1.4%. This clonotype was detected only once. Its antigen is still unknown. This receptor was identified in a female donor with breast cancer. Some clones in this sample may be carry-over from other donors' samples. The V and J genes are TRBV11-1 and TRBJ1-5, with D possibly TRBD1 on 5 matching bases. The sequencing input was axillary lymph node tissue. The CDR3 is CASNDKSGDEQPQHF. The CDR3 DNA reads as TGTGCCAGCAACGACAAAAGCGGGGACGAGCAGCCCCAGCATTTT.